This TCR beta chain was documented in a study of PD-1 blockade in classical Hodgkin lymphoma. CDR3 size: 15 residues. Trimming removed 3 bases from V and 16 bases from J; junction bases left unmatched: 14. Germline loops: CDR1 MNHEY, CDR2 SMNVEV (reference sequence). The protocol was immunoSEQ multiplex PCR, while the TCRdb copy is restricted to in-frame clones and leaves out a portion. Of some 24,000 clones listed, approximately 68% were seen once; the top ten hold roughly 30%. The time point was: cycle 4 day 1 (C4D1), after 5 to 7 weeks of nivolumab. Every patient relapsed after autologous stem cell transplantation, and brentuximab vedotin exposure varied. Study-level findings and limits: Before treatment, complete responders showed about the same diversity as newly diagnosed patients. Those patients who began receiving nivolumab less than 1 year after ASCT had lower diversity, and they were excluded. Relative to healthy donors, newly diagnosed patients reportedly had lower baseline TCR diversity, which was reported as lower still in relapsed/refractory patients.

By share of the sample, this clone is large (0.1 to 1%). The antigen remains unidentified. Material: peripheral blood mononuclear cells (PBMCs), obtained before the fourth cycle of nivolumab. V is TRBV27 and J is TRBJ2-1; 11 bases agree with TRBD2. The sequence was obtained from a human donor with classical Hodgkin lymphoma. This CDR3 is CASSFLTSGAYERFF. The CDR3 DNA is TGTGCCAGCAGTTTCTTGACTAGCGGGGCCTACGAGCGTTTCTTC.